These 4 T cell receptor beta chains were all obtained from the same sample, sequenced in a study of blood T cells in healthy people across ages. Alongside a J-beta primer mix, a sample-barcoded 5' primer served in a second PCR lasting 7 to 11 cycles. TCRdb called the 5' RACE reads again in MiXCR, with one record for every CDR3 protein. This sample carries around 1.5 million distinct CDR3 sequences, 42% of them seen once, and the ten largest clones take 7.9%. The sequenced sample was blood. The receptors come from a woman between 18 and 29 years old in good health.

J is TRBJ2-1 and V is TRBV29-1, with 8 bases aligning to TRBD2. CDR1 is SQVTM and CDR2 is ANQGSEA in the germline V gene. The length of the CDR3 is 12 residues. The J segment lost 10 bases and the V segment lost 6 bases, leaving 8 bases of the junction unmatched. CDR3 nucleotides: TGCAGCGTAAAGCGGGGGCATTCGGAGCAGTTCTTC. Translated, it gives CSVKRGHSEQFF.

CDR3 residues: CASGNFPGANTEAFF. CDR3 DNA: TGTGCCAGTGGGAATTTTCCGGGGGCGAATACTGAAGCTTTCTTT. The chain is built from TRBV6-6 and TRBJ1-1; D possibly corresponds to TRBD1 (6 bases). V lost 9 bases to trimming and J lost 5 bases, with 22 bases between them. Germline CDR1 reads MNHNY; CDR2 reads SVGAGI (reference sequence). CDR3 size: 15 residues.

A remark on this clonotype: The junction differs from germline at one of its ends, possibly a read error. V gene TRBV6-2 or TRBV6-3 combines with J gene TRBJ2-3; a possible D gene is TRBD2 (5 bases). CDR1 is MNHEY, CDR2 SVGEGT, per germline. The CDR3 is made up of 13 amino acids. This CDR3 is CANSYTRTDTQYF. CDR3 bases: TGTGCCAACAGTTACACTAGGACAGATACGCAGTATTTT.

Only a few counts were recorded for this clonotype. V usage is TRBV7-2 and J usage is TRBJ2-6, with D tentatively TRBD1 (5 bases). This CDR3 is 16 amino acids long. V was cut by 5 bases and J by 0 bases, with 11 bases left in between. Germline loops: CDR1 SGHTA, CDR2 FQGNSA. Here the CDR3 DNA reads TGTGCCAGCAGCCTCGACAGTGGCTCTGGGGCCAACGTCCTGACTTTC. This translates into CASSLDSGSGANVLTF.